This T cell receptor beta chain derives from a study of cytomegalovirus exposure and HLA in healthy donors. The CDR3 covers 11 residues. Germline lookup yields CDR1 SGHDT and CDR2 YYEEEE. Trimming pared 3 bases from V and 5 bases from J, leaving 4 bases between. In the PCR, 60 Vbeta and 13 Jbeta primers were used. The assay was immunoSEQ multiplex PCR, and TCRdb's table has in-frame clones only and misses some. The sample includes 40,000 to 55,000 clones. The chain is built from TRBV5-6 and TRBJ2-3; D remains ambiguous. The sequencing input was PBMCs. This clonotype was sampled from a male donor in good health and CMV-seropositive. In nucleotides, the CDR3 is TGTGCCAGCAGCTGGAGAGATACGCAGTATTTT. Protein: CASSWRDTQYF. The full variable domain, completed using reference TRBV5-6 and TRBJ2-3, is DAGVTQSPTHLIKTRGQQVTLRCSPKSGHDTVSWYQQALGQGPQFIFQYYEEEERQRGNFPDRFSGHQFPNYSSELNVNALLLGDSALYLCASSWRDTQYFGPGTRLTVL.